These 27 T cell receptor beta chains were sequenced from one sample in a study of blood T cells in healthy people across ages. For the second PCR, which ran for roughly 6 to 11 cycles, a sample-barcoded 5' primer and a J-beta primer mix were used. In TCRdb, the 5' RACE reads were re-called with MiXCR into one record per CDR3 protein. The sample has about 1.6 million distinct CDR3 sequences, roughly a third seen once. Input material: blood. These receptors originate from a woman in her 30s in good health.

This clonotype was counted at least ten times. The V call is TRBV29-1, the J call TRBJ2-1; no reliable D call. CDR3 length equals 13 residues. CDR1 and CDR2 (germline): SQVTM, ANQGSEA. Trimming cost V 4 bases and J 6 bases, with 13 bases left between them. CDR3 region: CSVADLVGNEQFF. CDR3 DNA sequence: TGCAGCGTTGCAGACCTGGTGGGCAATGAGCAGTTCTTC.

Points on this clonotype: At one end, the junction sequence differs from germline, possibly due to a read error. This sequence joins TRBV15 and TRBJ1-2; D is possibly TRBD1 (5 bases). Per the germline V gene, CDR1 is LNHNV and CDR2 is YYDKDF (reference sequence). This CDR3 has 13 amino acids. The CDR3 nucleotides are TGTGCCACCGGCAGGGAGGGGAACTATGGCTACACCTTC. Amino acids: CATGREGNYGYTF.

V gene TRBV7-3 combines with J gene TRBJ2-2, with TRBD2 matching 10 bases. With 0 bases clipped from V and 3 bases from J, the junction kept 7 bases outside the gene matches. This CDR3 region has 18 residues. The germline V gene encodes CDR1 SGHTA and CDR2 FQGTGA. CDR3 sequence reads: CASSLTNLAGEDTGELFF. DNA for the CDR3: TGTGCCAGCAGCTTAACGAATCTAGCGGGAGAGGACACCGGGGAGCTGTTTTTT.

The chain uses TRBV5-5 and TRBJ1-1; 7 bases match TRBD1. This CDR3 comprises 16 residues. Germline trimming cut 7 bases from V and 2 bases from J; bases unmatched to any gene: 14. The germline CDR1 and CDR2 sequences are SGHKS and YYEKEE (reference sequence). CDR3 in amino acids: CASFDEGRGKNTEAFF. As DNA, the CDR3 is TGTGCCAGCTTTGACGAAGGCAGGGGGAAAAACACTGAAGCTTTCTTT.

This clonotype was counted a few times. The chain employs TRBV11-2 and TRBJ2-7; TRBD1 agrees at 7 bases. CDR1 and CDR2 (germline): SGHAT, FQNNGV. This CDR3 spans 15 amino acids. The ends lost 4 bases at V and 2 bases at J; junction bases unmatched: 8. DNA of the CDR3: TGTGCCAGCAGCTCCCTCCGGGACAGACCCTACGAGCAGTACTTC. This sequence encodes CASSSLRDRPYEQYF.

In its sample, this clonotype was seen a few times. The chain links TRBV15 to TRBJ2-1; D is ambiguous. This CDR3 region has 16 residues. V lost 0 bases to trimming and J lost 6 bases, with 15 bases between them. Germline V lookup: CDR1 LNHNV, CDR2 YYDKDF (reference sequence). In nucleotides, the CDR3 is TGTGCCACCAGCAGAGATAAGTTCGCCCCTTTCAATGAGCAGTTCTTC. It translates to CATSRDKFAPFNEQFF.

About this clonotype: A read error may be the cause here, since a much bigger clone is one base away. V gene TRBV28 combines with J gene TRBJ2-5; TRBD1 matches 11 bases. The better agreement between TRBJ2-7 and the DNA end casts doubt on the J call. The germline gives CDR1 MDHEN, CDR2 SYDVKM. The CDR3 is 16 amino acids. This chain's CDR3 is CASSNLGTGGSYEQYF. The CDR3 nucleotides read TGTGCCAGCAGCAATTTGGGGACAGGGGGGTCCTACGAGCAGTACTTC.

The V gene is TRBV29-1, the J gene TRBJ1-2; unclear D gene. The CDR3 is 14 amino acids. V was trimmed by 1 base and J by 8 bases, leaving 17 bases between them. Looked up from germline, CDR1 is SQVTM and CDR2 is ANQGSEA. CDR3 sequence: CSVEGTARPGGYTF. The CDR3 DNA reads TGCAGCGTTGAAGGGACGGCGAGACCTGGCGGCTACACCTTC.

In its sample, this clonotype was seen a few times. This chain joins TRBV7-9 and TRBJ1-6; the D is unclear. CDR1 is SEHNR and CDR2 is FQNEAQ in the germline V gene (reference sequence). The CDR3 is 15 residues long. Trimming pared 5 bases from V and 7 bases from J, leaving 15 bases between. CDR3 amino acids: CASSPMTAMNSPLHF. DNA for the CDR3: TGTGCCAGCAGCCCCATGACGGCGATGAATTCACCCCTCCACTTT.

The CDR3 loop reads CASSGKGLADYNEQFF. The CDR3 DNA sequence: TGTGCCAGCAGTGGGAAGGGACTAGCGGACTACAATGAGCAGTTCTTC. V and J are TRBV6-1 and TRBJ2-1, with 11 bases matching TRBD2. This CDR3 region has 16 residues. The V segment lost 4 bases and the J segment 3 bases; nucleotides outside the gene matches: 5. Germline CDR1 and CDR2: MNHNS and SASEGT.

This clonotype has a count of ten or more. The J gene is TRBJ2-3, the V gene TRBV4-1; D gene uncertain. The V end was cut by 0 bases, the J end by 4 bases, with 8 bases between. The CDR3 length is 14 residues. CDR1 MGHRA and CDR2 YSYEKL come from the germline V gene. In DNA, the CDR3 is TGCGCCAGCAGCCAAGAATTTGGGGCAGATACGCAGTATTTT. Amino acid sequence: CASSQEFGADTQYF.

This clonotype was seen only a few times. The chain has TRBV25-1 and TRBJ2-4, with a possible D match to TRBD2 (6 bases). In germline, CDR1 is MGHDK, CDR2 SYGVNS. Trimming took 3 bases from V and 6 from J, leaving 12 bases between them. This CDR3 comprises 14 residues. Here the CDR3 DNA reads TGTGCCAGCAGTGAGACGGGACTGGCAAACATTCAGTACTTC. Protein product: CASSETGLANIQYF.

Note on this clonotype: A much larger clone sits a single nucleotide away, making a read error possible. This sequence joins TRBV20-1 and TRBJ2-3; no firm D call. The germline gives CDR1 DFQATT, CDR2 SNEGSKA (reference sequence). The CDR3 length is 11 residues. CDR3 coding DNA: TGCAGTGCTATTAACACAGATGCGCAGTATTTT. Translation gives CSAINTDAQYF.

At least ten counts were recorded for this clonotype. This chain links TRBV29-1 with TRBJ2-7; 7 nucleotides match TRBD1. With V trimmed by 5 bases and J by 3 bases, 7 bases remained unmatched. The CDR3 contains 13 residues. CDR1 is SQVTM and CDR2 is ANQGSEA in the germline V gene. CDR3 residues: CSVQGVNLYEQYF. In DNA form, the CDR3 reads TGCAGCGTTCAGGGGGTGAACCTCTACGAGCAGTACTTC.

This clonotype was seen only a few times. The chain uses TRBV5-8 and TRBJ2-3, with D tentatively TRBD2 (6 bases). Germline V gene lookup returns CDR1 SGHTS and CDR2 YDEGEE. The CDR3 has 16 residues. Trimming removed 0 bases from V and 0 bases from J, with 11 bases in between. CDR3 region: CASSLGASASTDTQYF. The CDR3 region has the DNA TGTGCCAGCAGCTTGGGAGCTAGCGCGAGCACAGATACGCAGTATTTT.

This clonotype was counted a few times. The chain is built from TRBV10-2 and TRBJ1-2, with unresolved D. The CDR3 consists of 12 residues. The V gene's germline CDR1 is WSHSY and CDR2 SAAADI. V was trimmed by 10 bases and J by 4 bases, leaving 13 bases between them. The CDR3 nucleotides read TGCGCCACAAGCAATTCCCCCTATGGCTACACCTTC. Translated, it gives CATSNSPYGYTF.

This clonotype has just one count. CDR3 DNA: TGTGCCATCAGCAGGACTAGTTCCACAGATACGCAGTATTTT. Amino acids: CAISRTSSTDTQYF. V and J are TRBV10-3 and TRBJ2-3, with TRBD2 identical over 7 bases. Trimming cost V 6 bases and J 2 bases; bases outside gene matches: 5. Looked up from germline, CDR1 is ENHRY and CDR2 is SYGVKD. The CDR3 runs 14 residues.

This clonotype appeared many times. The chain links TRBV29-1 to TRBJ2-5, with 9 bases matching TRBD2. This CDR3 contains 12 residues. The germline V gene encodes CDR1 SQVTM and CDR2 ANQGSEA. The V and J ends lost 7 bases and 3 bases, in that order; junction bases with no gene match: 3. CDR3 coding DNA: TGCAGCGGATTAGCGGGAGAAGAGACCCAGTACTTC. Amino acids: CSGLAGEETQYF.

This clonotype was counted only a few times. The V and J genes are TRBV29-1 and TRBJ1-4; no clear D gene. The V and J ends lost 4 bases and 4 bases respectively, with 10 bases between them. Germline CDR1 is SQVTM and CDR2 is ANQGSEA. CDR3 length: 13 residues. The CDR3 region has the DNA TGCAGCGTTGTGCGGGATCATAATGAAAAACTGTTTTTT. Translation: CSVVRDHNEKLFF.

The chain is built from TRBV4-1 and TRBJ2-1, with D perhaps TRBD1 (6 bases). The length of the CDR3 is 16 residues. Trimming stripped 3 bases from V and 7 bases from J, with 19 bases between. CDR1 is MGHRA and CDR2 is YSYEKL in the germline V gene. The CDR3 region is CASSHLRQGLGNEQFF. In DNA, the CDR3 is TGCGCCAGCAGCCACTTACGGCAGGGGTTGGGGAATGAGCAGTTCTTC.

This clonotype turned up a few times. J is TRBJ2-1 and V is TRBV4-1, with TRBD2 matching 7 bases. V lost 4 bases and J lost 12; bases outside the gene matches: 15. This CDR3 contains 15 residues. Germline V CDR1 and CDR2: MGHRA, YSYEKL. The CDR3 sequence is CASSPRAGETGGQFF. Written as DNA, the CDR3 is TGCGCCAGCAGCCCCCGGGCGGGGGAGACTGGGGGGCAGTTCTTC.

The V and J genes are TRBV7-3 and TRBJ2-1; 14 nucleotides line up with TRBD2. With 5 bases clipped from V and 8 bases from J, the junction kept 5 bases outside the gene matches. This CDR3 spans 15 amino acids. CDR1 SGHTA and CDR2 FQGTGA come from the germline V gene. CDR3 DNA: TGTGCCAGCAGCACGGGACTAGCGGGAGCAGATGAGCAGTTCTTC. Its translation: CASSTGLAGADEQFF.

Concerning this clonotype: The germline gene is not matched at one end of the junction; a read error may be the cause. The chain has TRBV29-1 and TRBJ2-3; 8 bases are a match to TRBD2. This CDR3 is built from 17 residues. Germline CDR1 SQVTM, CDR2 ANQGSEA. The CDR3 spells CSVDGGAQGEGTDAQYF. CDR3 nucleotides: TGCAGCGTTGACGGGGGGGCCCAGGGAGAGGGCACAGATGCGCAGTATTTT.

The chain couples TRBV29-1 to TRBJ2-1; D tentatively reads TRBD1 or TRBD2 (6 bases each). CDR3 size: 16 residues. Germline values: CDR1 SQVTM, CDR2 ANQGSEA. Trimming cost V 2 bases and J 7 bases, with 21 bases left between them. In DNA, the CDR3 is TGCAGCGTTGAATCCCGGGACGGACCGGGGGCAAATGAGCAGTTCTTC. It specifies CSVESRDGPGANEQFF.

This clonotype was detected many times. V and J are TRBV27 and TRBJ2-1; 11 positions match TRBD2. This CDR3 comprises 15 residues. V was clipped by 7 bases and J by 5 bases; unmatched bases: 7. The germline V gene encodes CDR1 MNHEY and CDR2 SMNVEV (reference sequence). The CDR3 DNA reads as TGTGCCAGCACCCCCGGGACTAGCGGACACAATGAGCAGTTCTTC. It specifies CASTPGTSGHNEQFF.

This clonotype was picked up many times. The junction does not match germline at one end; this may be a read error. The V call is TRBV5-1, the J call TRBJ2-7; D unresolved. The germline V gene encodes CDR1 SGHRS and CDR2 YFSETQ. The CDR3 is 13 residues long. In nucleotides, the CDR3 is TGTGCCAGCAGCTTAGGGTACGGCTACGAGCAGTACTTC. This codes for CASSLGYGYEQYF.

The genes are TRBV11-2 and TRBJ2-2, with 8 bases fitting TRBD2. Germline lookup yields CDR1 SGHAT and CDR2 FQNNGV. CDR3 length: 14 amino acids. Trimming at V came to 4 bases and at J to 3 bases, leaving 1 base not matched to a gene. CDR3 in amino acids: CASSSGGYTGELFF. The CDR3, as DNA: TGTGCCAGCAGCTCGGGGGGGTACACCGGGGAGCTGTTTTTT.